The T cell receptor beta chain under discussion was sequenced for a study of blood T cells in healthy people across ages. Together with a sample-barcoded 5' primer, a J-beta primer mix was included in a second PCR lasting about 7 to 11 cycles. TCRdb called the 5' RACE reads again in MiXCR, with one record for every CDR3 protein. The sample lists about 780,000 distinct CDR3 sequences; 46% were seen once. CDR1 is SGHTA and CDR2 is FQGNSA in the germline V gene. Deletions cut 4 bases from V and 3 bases from J, with 11 bases between. The CDR3 is 14 residues long. Study results and limitations: Per million T cells, TCR beta diversity dropped about linearly as age rose.

Details on this clonotype: The antigen remains undetermined.

This chain joins TRBV7-2 and TRBJ2-3, with D possibly matching TRBD2 (6 bases). The receptor's source is a man older than 75 in good health. The sequencing sample was made of blood. The CDR3 DNA sequence: TGTGCCAGCAGCTATTATAGCGGAACAGATACGCAGTATTTT. It codes for CASSYYSGTDTQYF.